Listed below are T cell receptor beta chains from one sample, sequenced in a study of OX40 agonist ivuxolimab in advanced cancers. The assay was immunoSEQ multiplex PCR, and TCRdb's table has in-frame clones only and misses some. Of tens of thousands of clones detected, about nine tenths appear once; the ten largest clones hold roughly 6.9%. The material sequenced was CD4+ or CD8+ T cells sorted from blood, taken in a trial of the OX40 agonist ivuxolimab. The source of these receptors is an adult with an advanced solid tumor such as melanoma, head and neck, liver or kidney cancer. Each CDR3 is given with its conserved first and last residue. Each record gives: CDR3 protein, CDR3 DNA, clone size, D gene, V gene, J gene. The D gene is left open where the match is weak. The listing skips clone size in some rows; elsewhere it reads once, few, many or a size class.

CDR3: CASSQESQGQGEKLFF
DNA: TGTGCCAGCAGCCAAGAAAGTCAGGGCCAGGGGGAAAAACTGTTTTTT
size: -
D: -
V: TRBV4-2
J: TRBJ1-4

CDR3: CASRPGAAPGELFF
DNA: TGTGCCAGCAGACCCGGGGCGGCTCCCGGGGAGCTGTTTTTT
size: -
D: -
V: TRBV5-4
J: TRBJ2-2

CDR3: CASRMTSGSNEQFF
DNA: TGTGCCAGCAGGATGACTAGCGGGTCCAATGAGCAGTTCTTC
size: -
D: TRBD2
V: TRBV27
J: TRBJ2-1

CDR3: CASSQDGITSGTYNEQFF
DNA: TGCGCCAGCAGCCAAGATGGGATAACTAGCGGTACCTACAATGAGCAGTTCTTC
size: -
D: TRBD2
V: TRBV4-1
J: TRBJ2-1

CDR3: CAWSVHNGPNEQFF
DNA: TGTGCCTGGAGTGTACATAACGGACCGAATGAGCAGTTCTTC
size: -
D: -
V: TRBV30
J: TRBJ2-1

CDR3: CASSLSRAEQYF
DNA: TGTGCCAGCAGTTTATCGAGGGCCGAGCAGTACTTC
size: -
D: -
V: TRBV28
J: TRBJ2-7

CDR3: CATSRASGVRSYEQYF
DNA: TGTGCCACCAGCAGAGCTAGCGGGGTCAGATCCTACGAGCAGTACTTC
size: -
D: TRBD2
V: TRBV15
J: TRBJ2-7

CDR3: CRLGTDTQYF
DNA: TGCAGGCTTGGGACAGATACGCAGTATTTT
size: -
D: -
V: TRBV29-1
J: TRBJ2-3

CDR3: CASSLGRNYEQYF
DNA: TGTGCCAGCAGTTTGGGGCGAAACTACGAGCAGTACTTC
size: -
D: -
V: TRBV28
J: TRBJ2-7

CDR3: CASRGGAIESTDTQYF
DNA: TGTGCCAGCAGGGGAGGAGCGATTGAGAGCACAGATACGCAGTATTTT
size: -
D: -
V: TRBV2
J: TRBJ2-3

CDR3: CASSLFGSGANVLTF
DNA: TGTGCCAGCAGTTTATTCGGCTCTGGGGCCAACGTCCTGACTTTC
size: once
D: -
V: TRBV27
J: TRBJ2-6

CDR3: CASSVGYTQYF
DNA: TGTGCCAGCAGCGTTGGGTATACGCAGTATTTT
size: -
D: -
V: TRBV9
J: TRBJ2-3

CDR3: CASSLSSGANVLTF
DNA: TGTGCCAGCAGCTTGAGCTCTGGGGCCAACGTCCTGACTTTC
size: -
D: -
V: TRBV5-6
J: TRBJ2-6

CDR3: CASSTSLSSGLLNEQFF
DNA: TGTGCCAGCAGCACCAGCTTGAGTAGCGGGCTCCTGAATGAGCAGTTCTTC
size: -
D: -
V: TRBV21-1
J: TRBJ2-1

CDR3: CASSQVAGLSTDTQYF
DNA: TGCGCCAGCAGCCAAGTTGCGGGATTAAGCACAGATACGCAGTATTTT
size: -
D: -
V: TRBV4-1
J: TRBJ2-3

CDR3: CATSTGTSGSTDTQYF
DNA: TGTGCCACCAGCACCGGGACTAGCGGAAGCACAGATACGCAGTATTTT
size: -
D: TRBD2
V: TRBV15
J: TRBJ2-3

CDR3: CASSEGQGTEAFF
DNA: TGTGCCAGCAGTGAGGGACAGGGGACTGAAGCTTTCTTT
size: -
D: TRBD1
V: TRBV6-4
J: TRBJ1-1

CDR3: CASKVEGSGANVLTF
DNA: TGTGCCAGCAAGGTGGAAGGCTCTGGGGCCAACGTCCTGACTTTC
size: -
D: -
V: TRBV2
J: TRBJ2-6

CDR3: CASSTTSGSTDTQYF
DNA: TGTGCCAGTAGTACTACTAGCGGGAGCACAGATACGCAGTATTTT
size: -
D: TRBD2
V: TRBV19
J: TRBJ2-3

CDR3: CASSLGDRSEGFTDTQYF
DNA: TGTGCCAGCAGCTTGGGGGACAGATCGGAGGGTTTTACAGATACGCAGTATTTT
size: -
D: -
V: TRBV7-9
J: TRBJ2-3

CDR3: CASSLNYNEKLFF
DNA: TGTGCCAGTAGCCTAAACTATAATGAAAAACTGTTTTTT
size: -
D: -
V: TRBV5-5
J: TRBJ1-4

CDR3: CASSETGGTDTQYF
DNA: TGTGCCAGCAGTGAAACGGGAGGCACAGATACGCAGTATTTT
size: -
D: -
V: TRBV6-1
J: TRBJ2-3

CDR3: CASSLAAGANEQFF
DNA: TGTGCCAGCAGCTTAGCGGCGGGAGCCAATGAGCAGTTCTTC
size: -
D: TRBD2
V: TRBV7-3
J: TRBJ2-1

CDR3: CASRGADYEQYF
DNA: TGTGCCAGCAGGGGGGCAGACTACGAGCAGTACTTC
size: -
D: -
V: TRBV6-1
J: TRBJ2-7

CDR3: CATGVGPPGGEQYF
DNA: TGTGCCACTGGAGTGGGGCCTCCAGGCGGGGAGCAGTACTTC
size: -
D: -
V: TRBV19
J: TRBJ2-7

CDR3: CASSRQGAEGYTF
DNA: TGTGCCAGCAGTCGTCAGGGGGCAGAGGGCTACACCTTC
size: -
D: TRBD1
V: TRBV28
J: TRBJ1-2

CDR3: CASGLNPTGNTEAFF
DNA: TGTGCCAGCGGGTTAAATCCCACAGGGAACACTGAAGCTTTCTTT
size: -
D: -
V: TRBV2
J: TRBJ1-1

CDR3: CASSARDRALRWTQYF
DNA: TGTGCCAGCAGCGCCCGGGACAGGGCCCTTAGGTGGACCCAGTACTTC
size: -
D: TRBD1
V: TRBV5-6
J: TRBJ2-5

CDR3: CASSQWGYEQYF
DNA: TGTGCCAGCAGTCAGTGGGGTTACGAGCAGTACTTC
size: -
D: -
V: TRBV27
J: TRBJ2-7

CDR3: CASSKKTSGATLNEQFF
DNA: TGTGCCAGCTCAAAGAAGACTAGCGGGGCCACACTCAATGAGCAGTTCTTC
size: -
D: TRBD2
V: TRBV18
J: TRBJ2-1

CDR3: CASSRQDKGYTIYF
DNA: TGTGCCAGCAGCCGACAGGATAAGGGCTACACCATATATTTT
size: -
D: -
V: TRBV7-2
J: TRBJ1-3

CDR3: CASSLDGPLSGNTIYF
DNA: TGCGCCAGCAGCTTGGATGGTCCTCTCTCTGGAAACACCATATATTTT
size: -
D: -
V: TRBV5-1
J: TRBJ1-3

CDR3: CASSAPGQGLSNEKLFF
DNA: TGTGCCAGCAGTGCACCGGGACAGGGGCTTTCTAATGAAAAACTGTTTTTT
size: -
D: TRBD1
V: TRBV6-1
J: TRBJ1-4

CDR3: CASTPNSGSSAGELFF
DNA: TGTGCCAGCACCCCAAATAGCGGGAGTAGCGCCGGGGAGCTGTTTTTT
size: -
D: TRBD2
V: TRBV7-9
J: TRBJ2-2

CDR3: CASRGRNQPQHF
DNA: TGTGCCAGCAGGGGGCGAAATCAGCCCCAGCATTTT
size: -
D: -
V: TRBV28
J: TRBJ1-5

CDR3: CASSLEEIGTQYF
DNA: TGTGCCAGCAGCTTAGAAGAGATAGGGACCCAGTACTTC
size: -
D: -
V: TRBV11-2
J: TRBJ2-5

CDR3: CASSLTDHPGYGYTF
DNA: TGTGCCAGCAGTCTAACGGACCACCCAGGCTATGGCTACACCTTC
size: -
D: -
V: TRBV28
J: TRBJ1-2

CDR3: CATSRDQTSGGTQYF
DNA: TGTGCCACCAGCAGAGATCAGACTAGCGGGGGTACGCAGTATTTT
size: -
D: TRBD2
V: TRBV15
J: TRBJ2-3

CDR3: CAWSVQFGAYNEQFF
DNA: TGTGCCTGGAGTGTACAATTCGGGGCCTACAATGAGCAGTTCTTC
size: -
D: -
V: TRBV30
J: TRBJ2-1

CDR3: CASSPHPGDREAFF
DNA: TGTGCCAGCTCACCCCATCCTGGGGACAGGGAAGCTTTCTTT
size: -
D: TRBD1
V: TRBV18
J: TRBJ1-1

CDR3: CASGGQVNEKLFF
DNA: TGTGCCAGCGGGGGACAGGTTAATGAAAAACTGTTTTTT
size: once
D: TRBD1
V: TRBV28
J: TRBJ1-4